This record covers a single TCR beta chain. The target antigen is unknown. These data belong to a study of coeliac disease. Study as a whole: Without high-resolution HLA typing, biased TRBV7-2 usage was queried.

V shed 7 bases and J shed 5 bases, with 25 bases lying between them. Germline V lookup: CDR1 SGHKS, CDR2 YYEKEE (reference sequence). The CDR3 is 18 amino acids. Only in-frame clones appear in the TCRdb table, and some are missing; sequencing was by immunoSEQ multiplex PCR. The table lists 3,000 or so clones, approximately 63% of them singletons. Study-level points and caveats: In active celiac disease, intraepithelial and lamina propria TRB and TRG repertoires were less clonal than controls. Most TRB amino acid sequences occurred in only one sample.

This TCR came from a man younger than 35 with celiac disease on a gluten-free diet. Sequenced: intraepithelial lymphocytes from the gut. This chain uses TRBV5-5 with TRBJ2-6; D remains unclear. The CDR3 DNA reads TGTGCCAGCGTCCTGAATGTCTCGCACAAAAGTCGGGCCAACGTCCTGACTTTC. It is translated as CASVLNVSHKSRANVLTF.